The TCR beta chain described here comes from a study of cytomegalovirus exposure and HLA in healthy donors. Germline V gene data show CDR1 as SNHLY and CDR2 as FYNNEI. V lost 2 bases and J lost 0; bases outside the gene matches: 18. The CDR3 sequence is 20 residues long. PCR employed 60 Vbeta and 13 Jbeta primers. Measured with immunoSEQ multiplex PCR; TCRdb has only the in-frame clones, and not every one. The sample lists some 150,000 clones; less than 90% were seen once. Study-wide points: A link between a missense DCLRE1C variant and TCR beta V- and J-gene trimming emerged from a later analysis.

This clone has only a few counts. No antigen is known for it. The material sequenced was PBMCs. V usage is TRBV2 and J usage is TRBJ1-1; 7 nucleotides agree with TRBD1. The clonotype was recovered from a woman aged 45 to 65 in good health and CMV-seropositive. CDR3 nucleotide sequence: TGTGCCAGCAGTGAAACCGTGGGCCCCGGGACAGTAAACTTGAACACTGAAGCTTTCTTT. It encodes CASSETVGPGTVNLNTEAFF.